The 17 T cell receptor beta chains given below trace back to one sample, sequenced in a study of blood T cell repertoires in COVID-19. Profiling relied on immunoSEQ multiplex PCR, and the TCRdb table lists in-frame clones only, not all of them. This table has 140,000 or so clones, 65% to 80% appearing once. The sample consisted of peripheral blood. The receptor source for this set is a woman aged 55-70 years with acute or convalescent COVID-19.

This clone was seen once. J is TRBJ1-2 and V is TRBV11-2, with 7 bases lining up with TRBD1. Germline loops: CDR1 SGHAT, CDR2 FQNNGV. V shed 5 bases, J shed 2 bases, and the junction held 8 bases outside the gene matches. This CDR3 is 15 amino acids long. The DNA of the CDR3 is TGTGCCAGCAGCATTCGAGGGGGACAGAACTATGGCTACACCTTC. Protein: CASSIRGGQNYGYTF.

V and J are TRBV5-6 and TRBJ2-7; the match to TRBD2 covers 10 bases. Germline trimming cut 0 bases from V and 1 base from J; bases unmatched to any gene: 7. The CDR3 extends over 17 amino acids. Germline V lookup: CDR1 SGHDT, CDR2 YYEEEE. In DNA form, the CDR3 reads TGTGCCAGCAGCTTGGGGACTAGCGGCTTTTTTTCCTACGAGCAGTACTTC. Amino acid sequence: CASSLGTSGFFSYEQYF.

V and J are TRBV9 and TRBJ2-1; TRBD2 aligns across 14 bases. With V trimmed by 4 bases and J by 4 bases, 10 bases remained unmatched. CDR3 length: 18 residues. CDR1 and CDR2 from the germline V gene are SGDLS and YYNGEE. In DNA, the CDR3 is TGTGCCAGCAGCAGGGGACTAGCGGGAGAAAGACTGTACAATGAGCAGTTCTTC. This translates into CASSRGLAGERLYNEQFF.

This chain links TRBV5-1 with TRBJ2-7, with 7 positions matching TRBD1. J lost 6 bases, V lost 7 bases, and 13 bases had no gene match. CDR1 is SGHRS, CDR2 YFSETQ, per germline. The CDR3 consists of 14 residues. The CDR3 DNA is TGCGCCAGCGGAGAGACAGGGTCCGAAGGCGAGCAGTACTTC. It specifies CASGETGSEGEQYF.

The chain combines TRBV3-1 (or the pseudogene TRBV3-2) with TRBJ2-5; TRBD2 matches 9 bases. The V and J ends lost 1 base and 7 bases, in that order; junction bases with no gene match: 7. CDR1 is LGHDT and CDR2 is YNNKEL in the germline V gene (reference sequence). The CDR3 runs 15 residues. The DNA for the CDR3 is TGTGCCAGCAGCCAAGTTCACGCGGGAGGGGGGACCCAGTACTTC. This encodes CASSQVHAGGGTQYF.

The chain recombines TRBV28 with TRBJ2-7; 9 bases line up with TRBD2. This CDR3 is built from 16 residues. Germline V gene data show CDR1 as MDHEN and CDR2 as SYDVKM. Germline trimming cut 3 bases from V and 0 bases from J; bases unmatched to any gene: 6. The CDR3 is CASSLFSSGSSYEQYF. As DNA, the CDR3 is TGTGCCAGCAGTTTGTTCAGTAGCGGGAGCTCCTACGAGCAGTACTTC. The whole variable domain, remainder taken from reference TRBV28 and TRBJ2-7, is DVKVTQSSRYLVKRTGEKVFLECVQDMDHENMFWYRQDPGLGLRLIYFSYDVKMKEKGDIPEGYSVSREKKERFSLILESASTNQTSMYLCASSLFSSGSSYEQYFGPGTRLTVT.

This clone was found once. This chain uses TRBV10-2 with TRBJ2-1; D gene uncertain. Trimming pared 2 bases from V and 2 bases from J, leaving 4 bases between. The germline V gene encodes CDR1 WSHSY and CDR2 SAAADI. There are 13 residues in the CDR3. The CDR3 DNA is TGCGCCAGCAGTGAGCGGGCCTACAATGAGCAGTTCTTC. Translating it yields CASSERAYNEQFF.

This clone came up a few times. CDR3 DNA: TGCGCCAGCAGCCAAGATAGTGGGACAGGTGAAGTCTACGAGCAGTACTTC. Translated: CASSQDSGTGEVYEQYF. This sequence joins TRBV4-1 and TRBJ2-7, with 8 bases matching TRBD1. CDR3 length equals 17 residues. In germline, CDR1 is MGHRA, CDR2 YSYEKL. Trimming took 0 bases from V and 3 from J; bases not matched to a gene: 10.

This clone was counted many times. The chain couples TRBV2 to TRBJ2-7; the match to TRBD1 covers 9 bases. Germline lookup yields CDR1 SNHLY and CDR2 FYNNEI. J was trimmed by 5 bases and V by 7 bases; bases with no gene match: 9. The CDR3 runs 14 residues. CDR3 DNA: TGTGCCAGCACCACCGGGACAGGGACTCACGAGCAGTACTTC. Its translation: CASTTGTGTHEQYF. Together with reference TRBV2 and TRBJ2-7, the CDR3 gives the full variable domain: EPEVTQTPSHQVTQMGQEVILRCVPISNHLYFYWYRQILGQKVEFLVSFYNNEISEKSEIFDDQFSVERPDGSNFTLKIRSTKLEDSAMYFCASTTGTGTHEQYFGPGTRLTVT.

The gene calls are TRBV7-6 and TRBJ2-2; 7 bases align to TRBD1. CDR1 and CDR2 from the germline V gene are SGHVS and FNYEAQ. The CDR3 spans 15 residues. V lost 5 bases and J lost 3; bases outside the gene matches: 6. The chain's CDR3 is CASSPRGLDTGELFF. The CDR3 region has the DNA TGTGCCAGCAGCCCAAGGGGGCTAGACACCGGGGAGCTGTTTTTT.

For the CDR3, the DNA is TGTGCCAGCAGCGATCTAGCGGGAGGCACCTACGAGCAGTACTTC. Encoded protein: CASSDLAGGTYEQYF. The chain couples TRBV7-9 to TRBJ2-7; 11 positions match TRBD2. Germline-derived CDR1 and CDR2 are SEHNR and FQNEAQ (reference sequence). V lost 5 bases and J lost 2; bases outside the gene matches: 5. The CDR3 covers 15 residues.

The rearrangement links TRBV5-1 to TRBJ2-5; 7 bases map to TRBD2. The CDR3 is 15 amino acids. The trim removed 7 bases at V and 2 bases at J, leaving 11 bases unmatched. CDR1 and CDR2 from the germline V gene are SGHRS and YFSETQ. The CDR3, as DNA: TGCGCCAGCTGCTCTAGCGGAGCCCATCAAGAGACCCAGTACTTC. Its protein is CASCSSGAHQETQYF.

There are a few counts of this clone. The chain joins TRBV4-1 to TRBJ2-1; TRBD2 matches at 14 bases. V gave up 3 bases and J gave up 0 bases; unmatched junction bases: 7. This CDR3 spans 19 amino acids. Germline-derived CDR1 and CDR2 are MGHRA and YSYEKL. The CDR3: CASSQTTSGRDSSYNEQFF. CDR3 in DNA: TGCGCCAGCAGCCAGACGACTAGCGGGAGGGATAGCTCCTACAATGAGCAGTTCTTC.

CDR3 protein: CASSRVGQGAREQYF. The CDR3 bases are TGTGCCAGCTCGAGAGTGGGACAGGGGGCTAGGGAGCAGTACTTC. This rearrangement joins TRBV7-9 to TRBJ2-7; TRBD1 matches at 12 bases. CDR1 is SEHNR, CDR2 FQNEAQ, per germline (reference sequence). The CDR3 runs 15 residues. Germline trimming cut 8 bases from V and 7 bases from J; bases unmatched to any gene: 12.

This clone came up once. The V call is TRBV5-1, the J call TRBJ2-7; 11 bases map to TRBD1. After removal of 3 bases from V and 4 bases from J, the junction contained 3 bases not matched to a gene. Germline CDR1 and CDR2: SGHRS and YFSETQ. The CDR3 has 14 amino acids. CDR3 nucleotide sequence: TGCGCCAGCAGCTCGGGGACAGGGGGGTACGAGCAGTACTTC. Amino acids: CASSSGTGGYEQYF. The full variable domain, rest sourced from reference TRBV5-1 and TRBJ2-7, is KAGVTQTPRYLIKTRGQQVTLSCSPISGHRSVSWYQQTPGQGLQFLFEYFSETQRNKGNFPGRFSGRQFSNSRSEMNVSTLELGDSALYLCASSSGTGGYEQYFGPGTRLTVT.

The chain couples TRBV5-1 to TRBJ2-1; D call uncertain. Trimming shortened V by 2 bases and J by 7 bases, and 7 bases separated the two germline ends. This CDR3 has 12 residues. CDR1 is SGHRS, CDR2 YFSETQ, per germline. The CDR3 DNA reads as TGCGCCAGCAGCTTACTTCTAAATGAGCAGTTCTTC. Its protein is CASSLLLNEQFF.

The V call is TRBV19, the J call TRBJ1-1; a possible D gene is TRBD1 (5 bases). The V gene's germline CDR1 is LNHDA and CDR2 SQIVND (reference sequence). The V end lost 4 bases, the J end lost 6 bases, and 12 bases lay between the germline ends. The CDR3 is made up of 13 amino acids. The CDR3 nucleotides read TGTGCCAGTAGTAGACAGACTAGTGCTGAAGCTTTCTTT. It encodes CASSRQTSAEAFF.